This T cell receptor beta chain is drawn from a study of blood T cell repertoires in COVID-19. The repertoire was sequenced with immunoSEQ multiplex PCR; TCRdb's copy has only in-frame clones and lacks some. This table holds about 28,000 clones, roughly 80% found once. The receptor was derived from a woman aged 55-70 years with acute or convalescent COVID-19. The sequenced sample consisted of peripheral blood.

This chain's CDR3 is CASSDSSGGSAGTGELFF. The DNA of the CDR3 is TGTGCCAGCAGCGACAGTAGCGGGGGGTCCGCGGGCACCGGGGAGCTGTTTTTT. V gene TRBV9 combines with J gene TRBJ2-2; TRBD2 matches 10 bases. With 3 bases clipped from V and 4 bases from J, the junction kept 12 bases outside the gene matches. CDR1 is SGDLS and CDR2 is YYNGEE in the germline V gene. The CDR3 length is 18 residues.